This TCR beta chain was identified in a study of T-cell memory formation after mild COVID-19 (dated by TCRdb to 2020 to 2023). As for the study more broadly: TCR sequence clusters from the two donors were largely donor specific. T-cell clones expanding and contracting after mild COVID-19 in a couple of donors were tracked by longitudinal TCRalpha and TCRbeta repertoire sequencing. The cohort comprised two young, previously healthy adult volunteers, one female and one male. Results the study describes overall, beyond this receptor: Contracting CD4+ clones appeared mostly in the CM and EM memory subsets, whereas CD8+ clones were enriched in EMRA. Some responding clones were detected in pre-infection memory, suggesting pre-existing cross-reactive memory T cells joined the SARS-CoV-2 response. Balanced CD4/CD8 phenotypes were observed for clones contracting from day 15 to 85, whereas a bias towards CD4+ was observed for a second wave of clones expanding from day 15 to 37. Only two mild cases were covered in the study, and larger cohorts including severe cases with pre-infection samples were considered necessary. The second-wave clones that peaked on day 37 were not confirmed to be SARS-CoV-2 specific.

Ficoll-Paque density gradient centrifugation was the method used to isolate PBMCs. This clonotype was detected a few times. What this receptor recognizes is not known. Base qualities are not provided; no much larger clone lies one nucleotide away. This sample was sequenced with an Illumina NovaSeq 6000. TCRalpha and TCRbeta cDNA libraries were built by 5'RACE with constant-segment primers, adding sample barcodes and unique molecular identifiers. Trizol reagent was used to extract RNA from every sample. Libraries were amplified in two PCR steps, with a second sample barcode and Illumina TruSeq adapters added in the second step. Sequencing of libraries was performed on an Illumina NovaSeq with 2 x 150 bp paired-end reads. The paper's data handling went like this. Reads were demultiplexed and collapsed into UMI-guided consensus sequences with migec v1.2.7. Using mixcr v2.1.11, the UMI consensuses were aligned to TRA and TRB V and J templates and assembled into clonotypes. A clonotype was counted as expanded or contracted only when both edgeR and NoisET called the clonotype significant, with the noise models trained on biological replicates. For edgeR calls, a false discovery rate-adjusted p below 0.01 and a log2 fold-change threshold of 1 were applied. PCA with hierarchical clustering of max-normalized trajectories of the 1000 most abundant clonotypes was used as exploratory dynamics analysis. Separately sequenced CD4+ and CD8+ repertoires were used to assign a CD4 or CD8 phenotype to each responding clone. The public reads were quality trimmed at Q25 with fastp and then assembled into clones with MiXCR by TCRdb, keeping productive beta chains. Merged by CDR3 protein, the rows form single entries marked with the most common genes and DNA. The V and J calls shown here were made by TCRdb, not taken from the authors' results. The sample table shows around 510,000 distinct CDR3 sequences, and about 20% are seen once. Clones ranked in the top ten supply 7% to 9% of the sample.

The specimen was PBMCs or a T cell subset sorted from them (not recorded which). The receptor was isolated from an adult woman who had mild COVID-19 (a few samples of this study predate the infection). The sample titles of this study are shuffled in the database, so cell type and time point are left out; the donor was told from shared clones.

CDR3 region: CASSGTGTGTYEQYF. The sequence in DNA is TGTGCCAGCTCAGGAACCGGGACAGGCACCTACGAGCAGTACTTC. The V and J segments used are TRBV18 and TRBJ2-7; 8 bases in between match TRBD1. CDR1 and CDR2 were assigned from the germline V gene as KGHSH and LQKENI. Measured from the cysteine to the phenylalanine, the CDR3 is 15 residues long. Only the CDR3 portion is preserved as DNA: 45 bases, with reading frame beginning at the first base. Compared with germline, V lacks 5 bases and J lacks 2 bases; bases without a gene match: 8.